Listed here are 2 T cell receptor beta chains from one sample, sequenced in a study of metastatic and nonmetastatic thyroid tumors (TCRdb year 2020). Library generation was performed with PCR. Sequencing took place on an Illumina HiSeq 4000. Using fastp trimming at Q25 and MiXCR clonotype assembly, TCRdb reanalyzed the public sequencing data and kept in-frame beta chains. For this sample there are 25,000 to 35,000 clones; about 18% appear just once. The ten top clones hold about 5% of the sample. No patient had received any treatment before thyroid surgery. The material sequenced was blood. These receptors came from a female donor with papillary thyroid cancer or a benign thyroid nodule (not recorded which). Some clones in this sample may be carry-over from other donors' samples.

This clone was seen repeatedly, ten times or more. CDR3 sequence: CASSLGHRVIGQPQHF. The CDR3 bases are TGTGCCAGCAGCTTAGGCCACAGGGTAATAGGACAGCCCCAGCATTTT. This chain connects TRBV7-8 to TRBJ1-5; D possibly corresponds to TRBD1 (6 bases). Deletions cut 1 base from V and 7 bases from J, with 17 bases between. The germline gives CDR1 SGHVS, CDR2 FQNEAQ. There are 16 residues in the CDR3.

This clone showed up many times. This chain connects TRBV7-6 to TRBJ2-1; 11 bases agree with TRBD1. The CDR3 covers 15 residues. V gave up 5 bases and J gave up 2 bases; unmatched junction bases: 2. From germline, CDR1 is SGHVS and CDR2 FNYEAQ. The CDR3 sequence: CASSQGQGAYNEQFF. The CDR3 coding sequence is TGTGCCAGCAGCCAGGGACAGGGGGCCTACAATGAGCAGTTCTTC.